A single sample gave rise to the 6 T cell receptor beta chains below, sequenced in a study of cytomegalovirus exposure and HLA in healthy donors. Profiling relied on immunoSEQ multiplex PCR, and the TCRdb table lists in-frame clones only, not all of them. Of fewer than 60,000 clones detected, 90% to 95% appear once; the ten largest clones hold around 7.8%. Sequenced: PBMCs. These receptors were taken from a woman between 18 and 29 years old in good health and CMV-seropositive.

The CDR3 DNA reads as TGTGCCTGGACCCCCGAGTCTCGTGAAGCTTTCTTT. It yields the protein CAWTPESREAFF. This rearrangement joins TRBV30 to TRBJ1-1; D gene uncertain. Trimming took off 4 bases at V and 7 bases at J, with 13 bases between the two ends. The CDR3 is made up of 12 amino acids. In germline, CDR1 is GTSNPN, CDR2 SVGIG (reference sequence).

In its sample, this clone was seen once. The chain carries TRBV28 and TRBJ1-2; 12 positions match TRBD1. V was clipped by 10 bases and J by 7 bases; unmatched bases: 16. Germline CDR1 and CDR2: MDHEN and SYDVKM. The CDR3 runs 16 residues. The CDR3: CATLRGTGGAWAGYTF. The CDR3 nucleotides read TGTGCCACCCTGAGGGGGACAGGGGGCGCTTGGGCTGGCTACACCTTC.

The genes are TRBV20-1 and TRBJ2-3, with D maybe TRBD2 (6 bases). The CDR3 spans 11 residues. CDR1 and CDR2 from the germline V gene are DFQATT and SNEGSKA (reference sequence). The V and J ends lost 5 bases and 9 bases respectively, with 12 bases between them. CDR3 residues: CSASGGGTQYF. The CDR3 bases are TGCAGTGCTTCAGGTGGGGGGACGCAGTATTTT.

Remarks on this clone: Additional DNA sequences in this sample encode the identical CDR3. The gene calls are TRBV30 and TRBJ1-2; D uncertain. The V end was cut by 1 base, the J end by 4 bases, with 10 bases between. Germline lookup yields CDR1 GTSNPN and CDR2 SVGIG (reference sequence). The CDR3 covers 13 residues. The CDR3 DNA sequence: TGTGCCTGGAGTGCGGGAGTGGGCTATGGCTACACCTTC. This sequence encodes CAWSAGVGYGYTF.

The rearrangement joins TRBV5-1 to TRBJ2-1; no clear D gene. The V and J ends lost 4 bases and 4 bases respectively, with 12 bases between them. This CDR3 contains 14 residues. CDR1 and CDR2 from the germline V gene are SGHRS and YFSETQ. The CDR3 spells CASSPRETYNEQFF. The CDR3 coding sequence is TGCGCCAGCAGCCCTAGAGAAACATACAATGAGCAGTTCTTC.

This sequence joins TRBV13 and TRBJ2-1; TRBD1 is a possible D gene (6 bases). CDR3 length: 14 amino acids. V was clipped by 4 bases and J by 4 bases, with 11 bases between them. CDR1 and CDR2 (germline): PRHDT, FYEKMQ (reference sequence). CDR3 DNA sequence: TGTGCCAGCAGCTCACAGGGTGAATACAATGAGCAGTTCTTC. Its translation is CASSSQGEYNEQFF.